The 24 T cell receptor beta chains given below trace back to one sample, sequenced in a study of CD8+CD57+ T cells in acquired aplastic anemia. TCR beta VDJ and CDR3 profiles were obtained from a genomic DNA template. TCRdb used MiXCR to reprocess the reads, holding one entry per CDR3 protein. The sample holds 350,000 to 450,000 distinct CDR3 sequences, just under 70% seen once. The sample comprised sorted CD4+, CD8+, or CD8+CD57+ T cells (not recorded which) from PBMCs. These receptors came from a human donor in good health, serving as a control.

This chain uses TRBV5-1 with TRBJ2-6, with 14 bases that match TRBD2. J gave up 4 bases and V 0 bases, and 3 bases lay outside the gene matches. CDR1 is SGHRS, CDR2 YFSETQ, per germline. The CDR3 is 18 amino acids. This chain's CDR3 is CASSLATSGGAGANVLTF. Written as DNA, the CDR3 is TGCGCCAGCAGCTTGGCGACTAGCGGGGGGGCCGGGGCCAACGTCCTGACTTTC.

This clonotype was recorded at least ten times. The CDR3 protein is CASSYSGLAGGNEQFF. The CDR3 nucleotides are TGTGCCAGCAGTTACTCCGGACTAGCGGGGGGGAATGAGCAGTTCTTC. The rearrangement joins TRBV6-6 to TRBJ2-1; 15 bases fit TRBD2. J was trimmed by 7 bases and V by 0 bases; bases with no gene match: 1. CDR1 MNHNY and CDR2 SVGAGI come from the germline V gene (reference sequence). This CDR3 is built from 16 residues.

Ten or more counts support this clonotype. The V call is TRBV2, the J call TRBJ2-7; D ambiguous. The germline V gene has CDR1 SNHLY and CDR2 FYNNEI. This CDR3 has 12 residues. The ends were cut back, 7 bases at V and 3 bases at J, with 10 bases in the middle. CDR3 protein: CASTAISYEQYF. The CDR3 DNA reads TGTGCCAGCACGGCTATAAGCTACGAGCAGTACTTC.

J is TRBJ1-6 and V is TRBV25-1; D is unclear. CDR1 and CDR2 from the germline V gene are MGHDK and SYGVNS. This CDR3 has 18 residues. Trimming removed 1 base at V and 8 bases at J, with 21 bases between. DNA for the CDR3: TGTGCCAGCAGTGAATTGGGGTCGGCCTATCTTATAGATTCACCCCTCCACTTT. Encoded protein: CASSELGSAYLIDSPLHF.

In DNA, the CDR3 is TGTGCCAGCCCGGACAGGGGTCATTACACCATATATTTT. The encoded protein is CASPDRGHYTIYF. This sequence joins TRBV27 and TRBJ1-3; TRBD1 aligns across 9 bases. Germline loops: CDR1 MNHEY, CDR2 SMNVEV (reference sequence). The CDR3 runs to 13 residues. Germline trimming cut 8 bases from V and 8 bases from J; bases unmatched to any gene: 7.

The rearrangement joins TRBV5-1 to TRBJ2-6, with D possibly matching TRBD2 (6 bases). With 1 base removed from V and 3 bases from J, the gap between germline ends came to 14 bases. Germline V CDR1 and CDR2: SGHRS, YFSETQ. This CDR3 spans 17 amino acids. CDR3 sequence reads: CASSLPGGEGGANVLTF. CDR3 DNA: TGCGCCAGCAGCTTGCCAGGCGGGGAAGGTGGGGCCAACGTCCTGACTTTC.

Comments on this clonotype: No conserved phenylalanine or tryptophan is present at the end of the CDR3, so a read error is the likely explanation. The DNA is omitted, as the CDR3 cannot be located on it reliably, and the CDR3 follows TCRdb's listing. The CDR3 reads CASSLGQGDNQHQ. The chain is built from TRBV7-2 and TRBJ1-5; no check of the table's D call, TRBD1, against the DNA was made. The CDR3 region is 13 residues in length, termini included. CDR1 SGHTA and CDR2 FQGNSA come from the germline V gene.

CDR3 amino acids: CSAREDGASYTF. The CDR3 DNA reads TGCAGTGCTAGAGAGGACGGTGCAAGCTACACCTTC. V usage is TRBV20-1 and J usage is TRBJ1-2; D is unresolved. CDR3 length: 12 residues. V was shortened by 0 bases and J by 9 bases, with 11 bases between the two germline ends. CDR1 DFQATT and CDR2 SNEGSKA come from the germline V gene (reference sequence).

This clonotype came up once. The conserved phenylalanine or tryptophan normally closing the CDR3 is absent here, so this likely arose from a read error. The limits of the CDR3 on the DNA are not certain, so only TCRdb's listed CDR3 is given. The rearrangement joins TRBV2 to TRBJ1-2; TRBD1 was called by the table and not checked on the DNA. Germline V CDR1 and CDR2: SNHLY, FYNNEI. The CDR3 comprises 16 residues, both ends counted. This chain's CDR3 is CASSERGTGGEKLFFG.

Concerning this clonotype: Here the CDR3 omits its conserved ending phenylalanine or tryptophan, so a read error is the likely source. No DNA is shown, since the ends of the CDR3 on it are uncertain; the CDR3 is the one TCRdb lists. The V call is TRBV7-3, the J call TRBJ2-1; the table's D call TRBD1 went unverified against the DNA. CDR1 is SGHTA, CDR2 FQGTGA, per germline. Ends included, the CDR3 has 12 residues. CDR3 protein: CASSTGRGEADI.

The chain is built from TRBV3-1 and TRBJ2-3, with 11 bases matching TRBD2. Trimming at V came to 5 bases and at J to 5 bases, leaving 6 bases not matched to a gene. The V gene's germline CDR1 is LGHDT and CDR2 YNNKEL (reference sequence). CDR3 size: 15 residues. CDR3 DNA sequence: TGTGCCAGCAGCGCACTAGCGGGGGAGATAGATACGCAGTATTTT. Translation: CASSALAGEIDTQYF.

The chain uses TRBV25-1 and TRBJ2-3; D is uncertain. The V gene lost 7 bases and the J gene lost 3 bases, with 14 bases spanning the gap. In germline, CDR1 is MGHDK, CDR2 SYGVNS. The CDR3 is 14 residues long. The chain's CDR3 is CASNRTRFTDTQYF. The CDR3, as DNA: TGTGCCAGCAACCGTACCAGGTTTACAGATACGCAGTATTTT.

V and J are TRBV25-1 and TRBJ2-7; D might be TRBD1 (5 bases). Trimming pared 3 bases from V and 2 bases from J, leaving 20 bases between. The germline V gene encodes CDR1 MGHDK and CDR2 SYGVNS. The CDR3 is 17 residues long. CDR3 DNA: TGTGCCAGCAGTGAGAATCCAAATCAGGGTGGACCCTACGAGCAGTACTTC. Protein product: CASSENPNQGGPYEQYF.

The gene calls are TRBV5-4 and TRBJ1-5, with no clear D. This CDR3 has 15 residues. The germline V gene has CDR1 SGHNT and CDR2 YYREEE (reference sequence). Trimming stripped 0 bases from V and 3 bases from J, with 10 bases between. The CDR3 reads CASSLGVAANQPQHF. The DNA for the CDR3 is TGTGCCAGCAGCTTGGGGGTGGCAGCCAATCAGCCCCAGCATTTT.

This clonotype has just one count. The chain joins TRBV20-1 to TRBJ2-7; D possibly corresponds to TRBD2 (7 bases). Trimming cost V 6 bases and J 4 bases, with 19 bases left between them. This CDR3 contains 14 residues. The V gene's germline CDR1 is DFQATT and CDR2 SNEGSKA (reference sequence). CDR3 sequence (DNA): TGCAGTGCGGGGGGCGGGGGCGAGCAGTACGAGCAGTACTTC. It specifies CSAGGGGEQYEQYF.

The CDR3 protein is CASSPRTVNNHPHF. The CDR3 DNA follows: TGTGCCAGCAGCCCCCGGACAGTGAATAATCACCCGCATTTT. V usage is TRBV7-4 and J usage is TRBJ1-5; possible D gene TRBD1, 6 bases. This CDR3 has 14 residues. V was trimmed by 5 bases and J by 15 bases, leaving 23 bases between them. Looked up from germline, CDR1 is SGHVT and CDR2 is SQSDAQ.

The rearrangement links TRBV2 to TRBJ1-6; D gene unclear. The germline CDR1 and CDR2 sequences are SNHLY and FYNNEI. Trimming pared 5 bases from V and 10 bases from J, leaving 15 bases between. CDR3 length: 14 residues. The DNA for the CDR3 is TGTGCCAGCAGTTTCGTGGGCAGAAGCTCACCCCTCCACTTT. This encodes CASSFVGRSSPLHF.

In its sample, this clonotype was seen once. The V call is TRBV7-8, the J call TRBJ1-2, with D unresolved. CDR3 length equals 16 residues. Between the trimmed V and J ends, which lost 1 base and 6 bases, there was a span of 18 bases. Germline V lookup: CDR1 SGHVS, CDR2 FQNEAQ. CDR3 sequence reads: CASSLDRTQPQHGYTF. The CDR3 DNA is TGTGCCAGCAGCTTAGATAGGACTCAGCCCCAGCATGGCTACACCTTC.

As regards this clonotype: A junction end diverges from the germline sequence, so it may reflect a read error. Here the CDR3 DNA reads TGTGCCACCCCCGGGACAGGGAGCCCTAACTATGACTACACCTTC. As protein: CATPGTGSPNYDYTF. The V call is TRBV2, the J call TRBJ2-7, with 9 bases aligning to TRBD1. The closer fit of TRBJ1-2 to the DNA end suggests the J call may be wrong. The CDR3 sequence is 15 residues long. CDR1 and CDR2 (germline): SNHLY, FYNNEI.

The chain has TRBV2 and TRBJ2-1, with 12 bases identical to TRBD2. CDR1 is SNHLY, CDR2 FYNNEI, per germline. The CDR3 length is 14 residues. The trim removed 7 bases at V and 9 bases at J, leaving 7 bases unmatched. The CDR3 DNA sequence: TGTGCCAGCAAAACTAGCGGGGGGCTTTGTGAGCAGTTCTTC. Translating it yields CASKTSGGLCEQFF.

The CDR3 loop reads CASSDGGGIDTQYF. The CDR3 DNA sequence: TGCGCCAGCAGCGACGGCGGGGGGATAGATACGCAGTATTTT. The genes are TRBV5-1 and TRBJ2-3; 8 bases fit TRBD2. Germline-derived CDR1 and CDR2 are SGHRS and YFSETQ. The junction had 6 bases not matched to a gene; V was cut back by 4 bases and J by 5 bases. The CDR3 runs 14 residues.

The V call is TRBV9, the J call TRBJ2-7, with TRBD2 matching 15 bases. The trim removed 4 bases at V and 9 bases at J, leaving 5 bases unmatched. The CDR3 loop spans 14 amino acids. Germline CDR1 is SGDLS and CDR2 is YYNGEE. The CDR3 loop reads CASSSAGLAGGQYF. The CDR3 bases are TGTGCCAGCAGCTCAGCGGGACTAGCGGGGGGGCAGTACTTC.

This clonotype was seen ten or more times. The gene calls are TRBV14 and TRBJ1-2, with D unclear. The V gene's germline CDR1 is SGHDN and CDR2 FVKESK. V lost 0 bases and J lost 9, with 11 bases in between. This CDR3 spans 13 amino acids. This CDR3 is CASSQDFGWSYTF. The CDR3 DNA is TGTGCCAGCAGCCAAGATTTCGGGTGGAGCTACACCTTC.

This sequence joins TRBV5-5 and TRBJ2-7; D remains ambiguous. This CDR3 comprises 15 residues. V shed 4 bases and J shed 4 bases, with 18 bases lying between them. Germline V lookup: CDR1 SGHKS, CDR2 YYEKEE (reference sequence). The CDR3 nucleotides read TGTGCCAGCAGCCATACCAAAGCAGACCCTTACGAGCAGTACTTC. This sequence encodes CASSHTKADPYEQYF. Combining the CDR3 with reference TRBV5-5 and TRBJ2-7 gives the whole variable domain DAGVTQSPTHLIKTRGQQVTLRCSPISGHKSVSWYQQVLGQGPQFIFQYYEKEERGRGNFPDRFSARQFPNYSSELNVNALLLGDSALYLCASSHTKADPYEQYFGPGTRLTVT.